This record looks at one T cell receptor (beta chain) sequence and its context. Its antigen is still unknown. The entry originates in a study of cytomegalovirus exposure and HLA in healthy donors. Findings and caveats of the study: A later analysis linked a missense DCLRE1C variant to TCR beta V- and J-gene trimming. Sequencing artifact likely explains a cluster of highly shared sequence variants.

The study sampled nominally healthy donors, though unrecorded immune exposures were likely. PCR used 60 Vbeta primers and 13 Jbeta primers. Repertoires were generated with immunoSEQ multiplex PCR, while TCRdb's copy carries only in-frame clones and drops some. The sample yields 110,000 to 150,000 clones, roughly 76% seen once. The CDR3 is 14 residues long. Germline loops: CDR1 SGHNT, CDR2 YYREEE (reference sequence). Trimming took 1 base from V and 0 from J, leaving 5 bases between them. This TCR was sampled from a female donor in good health and CMV-seronegative. Sequencing was carried out using PBMCs. The chain uses TRBV5-4 and TRBJ1-5; no clear D gene. As DNA, the CDR3 is TGTGCCAGCAGCTTGAGCGGTAGCAATCAGCCCCAGCATTTT. Encoded protein: CASSLSGSNQPQHF.